This T cell receptor (beta chain) stems from a study of post-analysis software for immune sequencing data. Study-wide results and limits: The five TRBV segments detected at higher frequency in patients than in controls included TRBV5-6, TRBV5-1 and TRBV20-1. Under F measure analysis, samples from one preparation batch co-clustered strongly.

The authors incorporated unique molecular identifiers into the TCR beta cDNA libraries. TCRdb reanalysed the PCR reads using MiXCR and keeps one entry per CDR3 protein. The sample comprises 650,000 to 850,000 distinct CDR3 sequences, 35% to 55% of which are singletons, and roughly 5.2% rests with the top ten. The CDR3 runs 13 residues. Germline V lookup: CDR1 MNHNY, CDR2 SVGAGI (reference sequence). On this clonotype: The antigen remains unidentified.

The chain uses TRBV6-6 and TRBJ2-5; either TRBD1 or TRBD2 may supply D (5 bases each). The closer fit of TRBJ2-7 to the DNA end suggests the J call may be wrong. The receptor was derived from a girl under 18 with multiple sclerosis. Sample: blood. DNA of the CDR3: TGTGCCAGCAACCGGGACCACTCCTACGAGCAGTACTTC. Its protein is CASNRDHSYEQYF.